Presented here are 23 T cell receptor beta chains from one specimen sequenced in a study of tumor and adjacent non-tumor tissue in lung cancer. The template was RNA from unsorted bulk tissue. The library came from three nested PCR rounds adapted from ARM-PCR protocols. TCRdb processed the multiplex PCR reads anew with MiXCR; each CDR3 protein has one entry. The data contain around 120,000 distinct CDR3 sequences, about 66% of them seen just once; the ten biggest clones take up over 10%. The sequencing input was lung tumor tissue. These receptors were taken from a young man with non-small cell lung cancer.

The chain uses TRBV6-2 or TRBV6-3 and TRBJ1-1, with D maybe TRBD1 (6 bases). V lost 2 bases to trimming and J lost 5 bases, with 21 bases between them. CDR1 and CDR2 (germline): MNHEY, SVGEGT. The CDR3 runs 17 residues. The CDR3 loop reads CASSYGEAGVEGTEAFF. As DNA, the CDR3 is TGTGCCAGCAGTTACGGGGAGGCAGGGGTGGAGGGTACTGAAGCTTTCTTT.

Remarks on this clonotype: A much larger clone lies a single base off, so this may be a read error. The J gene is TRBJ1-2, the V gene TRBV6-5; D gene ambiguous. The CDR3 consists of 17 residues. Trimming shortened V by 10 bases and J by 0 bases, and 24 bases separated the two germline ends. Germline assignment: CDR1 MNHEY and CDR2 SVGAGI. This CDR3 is CATSSVSFGSSNYGYTF. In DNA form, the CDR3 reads TGTGCCACAAGCTCCGTGTCCTTTGGTTCCTCTAACTATGGCTACACCTTC.

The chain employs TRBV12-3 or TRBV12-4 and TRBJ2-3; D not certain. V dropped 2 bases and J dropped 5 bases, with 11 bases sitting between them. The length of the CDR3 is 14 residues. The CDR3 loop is CASSLRLGEDTQYF. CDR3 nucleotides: TGTGCCAGCAGTTTACGTCTCGGTGAAGATACGCAGTATTTT.

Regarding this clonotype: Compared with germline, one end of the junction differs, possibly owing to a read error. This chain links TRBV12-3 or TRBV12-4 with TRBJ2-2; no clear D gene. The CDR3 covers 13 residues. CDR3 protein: CVSSLQITWELFF. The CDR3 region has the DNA TGTGTCAGCAGTTTACAGATCACCTGGGAGCTGTTTTTT.

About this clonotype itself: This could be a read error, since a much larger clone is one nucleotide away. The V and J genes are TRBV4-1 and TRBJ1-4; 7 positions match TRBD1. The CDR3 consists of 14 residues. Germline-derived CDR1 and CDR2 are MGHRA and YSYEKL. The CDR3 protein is CVSSQADRNEKLFF. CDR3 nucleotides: TGCGTCAGCAGCCAAGCGGACAGGAATGAAAAACTGTTTTTT.

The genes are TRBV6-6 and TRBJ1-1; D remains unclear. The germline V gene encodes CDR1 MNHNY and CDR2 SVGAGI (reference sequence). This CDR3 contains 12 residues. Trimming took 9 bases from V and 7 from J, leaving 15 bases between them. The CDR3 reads CASRLGHIEAFF. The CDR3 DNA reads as TGTGCCAGTAGGCTTGGGCACATTGAAGCTTTCTTT.

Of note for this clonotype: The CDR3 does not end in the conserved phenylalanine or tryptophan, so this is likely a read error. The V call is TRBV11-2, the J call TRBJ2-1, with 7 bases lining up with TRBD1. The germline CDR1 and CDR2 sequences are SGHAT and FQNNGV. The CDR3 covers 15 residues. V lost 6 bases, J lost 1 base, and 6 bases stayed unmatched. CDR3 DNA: TGTGCCAGCAGTCCAGGGACAGAATCCTACAATGAGCAGTTCCTC. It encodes CASSPGTESYNEQFL.

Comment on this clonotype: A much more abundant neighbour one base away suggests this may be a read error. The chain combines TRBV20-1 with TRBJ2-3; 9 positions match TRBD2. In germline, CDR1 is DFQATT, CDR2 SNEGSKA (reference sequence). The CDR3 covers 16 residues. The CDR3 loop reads CSTRDVPSGDADTQYF. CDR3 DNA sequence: TGCAGTACTAGAGACGTGCCTAGCGGGGATGCAGATACGCAGTATTTT.

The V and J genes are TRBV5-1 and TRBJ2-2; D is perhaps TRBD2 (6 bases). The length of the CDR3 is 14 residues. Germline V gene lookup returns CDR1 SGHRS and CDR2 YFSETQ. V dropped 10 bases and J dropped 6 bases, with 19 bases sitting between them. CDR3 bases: TGCGCCCGCACCGAGGGAGGCTCGGCCGGGGAGCTGTTTTTT. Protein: CARTEGGSAGELFF.

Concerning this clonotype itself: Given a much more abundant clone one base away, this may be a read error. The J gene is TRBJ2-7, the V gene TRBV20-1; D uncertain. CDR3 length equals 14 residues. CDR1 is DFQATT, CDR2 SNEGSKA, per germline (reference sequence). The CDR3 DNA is TGCAATGCTAGGGATCGACGACGGTCCTACGAGCAGTACTTC. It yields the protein CNARDRRRSYEQYF.

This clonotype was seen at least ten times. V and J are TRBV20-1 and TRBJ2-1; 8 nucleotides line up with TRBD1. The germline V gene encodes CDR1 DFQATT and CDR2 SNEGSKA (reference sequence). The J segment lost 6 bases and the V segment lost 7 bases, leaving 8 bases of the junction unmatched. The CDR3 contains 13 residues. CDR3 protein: CSVRRDRINEQFF. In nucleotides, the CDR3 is TGCAGTGTCCGCCGGGACAGGATCAATGAGCAGTTCTTC.

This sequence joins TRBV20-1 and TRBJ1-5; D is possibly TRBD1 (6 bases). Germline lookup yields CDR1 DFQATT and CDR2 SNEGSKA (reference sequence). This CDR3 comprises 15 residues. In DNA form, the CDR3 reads TGCGGTACTAGAGATCCTGGTAGGGGGGACCAGCCCCAGCATTTT. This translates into CGTRDPGRGDQPQHF.

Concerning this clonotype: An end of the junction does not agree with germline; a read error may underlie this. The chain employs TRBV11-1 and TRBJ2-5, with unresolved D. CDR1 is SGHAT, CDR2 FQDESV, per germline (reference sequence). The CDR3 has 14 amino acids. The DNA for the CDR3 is TGTGCCAGCAGCTTCGACACATTCCAAGAGACCCGGTACTTC. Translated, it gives CASSFDTFQETRYF.

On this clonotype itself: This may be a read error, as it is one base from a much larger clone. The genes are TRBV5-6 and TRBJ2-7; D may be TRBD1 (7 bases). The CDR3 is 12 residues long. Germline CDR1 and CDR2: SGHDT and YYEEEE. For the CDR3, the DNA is TGTGCCAACAGCCAGGGGGGCCACGAGCAGTACTTC. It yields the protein CANSQGGHEQYF.

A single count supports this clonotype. The CDR3 nucleotides are TGCGCCAGCAGCCAAGAATTAGGGGGTACCAACTATGGCTACACCTTC. It codes for CASSQELGGTNYGYTF. This chain uses TRBV4-3 with TRBJ1-2; TRBD1 is a possible D gene (6 bases). V shed 0 bases and J shed 2 bases, with 13 bases lying between them. This CDR3 is built from 16 residues. Germline values: CDR1 LGHNA, CDR2 YSLEER.

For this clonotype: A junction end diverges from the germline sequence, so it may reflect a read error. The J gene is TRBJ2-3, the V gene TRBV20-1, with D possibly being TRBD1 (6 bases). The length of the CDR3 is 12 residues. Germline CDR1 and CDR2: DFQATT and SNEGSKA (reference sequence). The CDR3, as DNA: TGTAGTGCAGCGGACAGCATAGATACGCAGTATTTT. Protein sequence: CSAADSIDTQYF.

The CDR3 sequence: CASSGSGQGMRETQYF. Here the CDR3 DNA reads TGTGCCAGCAGCGGCTCGGGACAGGGGATGAGAGAGACCCAGTACTTC. The chain carries TRBV9 and TRBJ2-5, with 10 positions matching TRBD1. There are 16 residues in the CDR3. V lost 3 bases and J lost 4; bases outside the gene matches: 9. Germline loops: CDR1 SGDLS, CDR2 YYNGEE.

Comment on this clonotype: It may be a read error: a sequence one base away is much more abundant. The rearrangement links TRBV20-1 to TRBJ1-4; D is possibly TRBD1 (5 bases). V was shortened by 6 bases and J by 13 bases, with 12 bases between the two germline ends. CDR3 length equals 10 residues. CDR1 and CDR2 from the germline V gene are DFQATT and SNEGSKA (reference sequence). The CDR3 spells CSAKGQGLFF. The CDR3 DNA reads TGCAGTGCAAAGGGGCAGGGACTGTTTTTT.

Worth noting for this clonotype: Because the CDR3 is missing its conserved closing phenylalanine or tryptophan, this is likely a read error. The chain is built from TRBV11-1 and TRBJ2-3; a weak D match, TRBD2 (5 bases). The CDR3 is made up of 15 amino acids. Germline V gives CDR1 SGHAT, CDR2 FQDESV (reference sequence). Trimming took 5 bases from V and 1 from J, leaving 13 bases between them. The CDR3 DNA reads TGTGCCAGCAGCACAAGGATTAGCGGCACAGATACGCAGTATTCT. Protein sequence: CASSTRISGTDTQYS.

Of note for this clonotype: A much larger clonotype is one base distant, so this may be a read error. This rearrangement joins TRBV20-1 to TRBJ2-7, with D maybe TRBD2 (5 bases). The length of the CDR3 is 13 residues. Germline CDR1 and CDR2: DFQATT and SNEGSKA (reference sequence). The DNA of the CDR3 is TGCGGTGCTCAGAGGGAGAGCTCCTACGAGCAGTACTTC. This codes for CGAQRESSYEQYF.

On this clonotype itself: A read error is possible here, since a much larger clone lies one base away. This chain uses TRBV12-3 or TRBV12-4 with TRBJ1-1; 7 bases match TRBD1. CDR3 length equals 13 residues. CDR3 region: CANSDRVNTEAFF. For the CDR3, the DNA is TGTGCCAACAGTGACAGGGTGAACACTGAAGCTTTCTTT.

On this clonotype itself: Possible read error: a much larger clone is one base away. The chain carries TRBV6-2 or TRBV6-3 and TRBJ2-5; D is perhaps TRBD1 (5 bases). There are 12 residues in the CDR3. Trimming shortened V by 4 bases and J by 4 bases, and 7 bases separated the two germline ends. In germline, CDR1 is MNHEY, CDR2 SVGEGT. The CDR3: CASSWGRETQYF. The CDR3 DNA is TGTGCCAGCAGTTGGGGCCGAGAGACCCAGTACTTC.

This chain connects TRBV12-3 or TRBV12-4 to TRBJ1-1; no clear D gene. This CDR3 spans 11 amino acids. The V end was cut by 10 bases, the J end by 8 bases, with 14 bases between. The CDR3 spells CANTSVREAFF. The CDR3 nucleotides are TGTGCCAACACCTCGGTCCGCGAAGCTTTCTTT.